This TCR beta chain appears in the sequencing data of a study of T cell clonotyping in hematopoietic cell transplantation. Whole-study findings and limits: Cells were unsorted, so CD4 and CD8 contributions were not separated.

Germline-derived CDR1 and CDR2 are SGHRS and YFSETQ. The length of the CDR3 is 13 residues. The V end lost 4 bases, the J end lost 1 base, and 8 bases lay between the germline ends. Recipients were bled about 28 days pretransplant and at posttransplant days 30, 100, 180. Only in-frame clones appear in the TCRdb table, and some are missing; sequencing was by immunoSEQ multiplex PCR. The table records 9,500 to 12,000 clones, around 86% of them present only once. Turning to this clone: Antigen unknown.

The genes are TRBV5-1 and TRBJ1-1; D is perhaps TRBD1 (5 bases). The sequence came from a male patient aged 55 to 69 who had an allogeneic stem cell transplant from an unrelated donor, so the T cells may come from the graft donor. Some clones in this sample may be carry-over from other donors' samples. Sample: PBMCs, taken 180 days after allogeneic stem cell transplant. For the CDR3, the DNA is TGCGCCAGCAGCCCCACAGGGAACACTGAAGCTTTCTTT. Translation gives CASSPTGNTEAFF.